These 14 T cell receptor beta chains share one sample of origin, sequenced in a study of cytomegalovirus exposure and HLA in healthy donors. The PCR ran on 60 Vbeta and 13 Jbeta primers. Sequencing used immunoSEQ multiplex PCR; TCRdb keeps in-frame clones, though not all of them. The sample yields around 130,000 clones, roughly four fifths seen once. Sequencing was done on a sample of PBMCs. The receptors come from a woman aged 45 to 65 in good health and CMV-seropositive.

The rearrangement uses TRBV30 and TRBJ1-6; maybe TRBD1 (6 bases). The length of the CDR3 is 14 residues. V was clipped by 4 bases and J by 10 bases, with 17 bases between them. Germline V gene data show CDR1 as GTSNPN and CDR2 as SVGIG (reference sequence). The chain's CDR3 is CAWNWGRGLSPLHF. The CDR3 nucleotides are TGTGCCTGGAATTGGGGCAGGGGTTTGTCACCCCTCCACTTT. The whole variable domain, remainder taken from reference TRBV30 and TRBJ1-6, is SQTIHQWPATLVQPVGSPLSLECTVEGTSNPNLYWYRQAAGRGLQLLFYSVGIGQISSEVPQNLSASRPQDRQFILSSKKLLLSDSGFYLCAWNWGRGLSPLHFGNGTRLTVT.

This clone appeared a few times. The chain has TRBV18 and TRBJ2-6, with D hard to call. The CDR3 extends over 18 amino acids. Trimming pared 1 base from V and 0 bases from J, leaving 13 bases between. Germline-derived CDR1 and CDR2 are KGHSH and LQKENI. The CDR3 nucleotides are TGTGCCAGCTCACCACTCGCAAGCCGTCACTCTGGGGCCAACGTCCTGACTTTC. Protein product: CASSPLASRHSGANVLTF.

The chain has TRBV2 and TRBJ2-6; D is perhaps TRBD1 (5 bases). Between the trimmed V and J ends, which lost 5 bases and 0 bases, there was a span of 14 bases. This CDR3 has 17 amino acids. CDR1 is SNHLY, CDR2 FYNNEI, per germline. This chain's CDR3 is CASSLRALISGANVLTF. The CDR3 region has the DNA TGTGCCAGCAGTCTCAGGGCCCTCATCTCTGGGGCCAACGTCCTGACTTTC. The full variable domain, with the rest looked up from reference TRBV2 and TRBJ2-6, is EPEVTQTPSHQVTQMGQEVILRCVPISNHLYFYWYRQILGQKVEFLVSFYNNEISEKSEIFDDQFSVERPDGSNFTLKIRSTKLEDSAMYFCASSLRALISGANVLTFGAGSRLTVL.

The chain carries TRBV11-3 and TRBJ2-4, with D maybe TRBD2 (5 bases). V shed 1 base and J shed 0 bases, with 13 bases lying between them. This CDR3 has 17 residues. Germline-derived CDR1 and CDR2 are SGHNT and YENEEA. The DNA of the CDR3 is TGTGCCAGCAGCTTAGGGAGACGGGAACTAGCCAAAAACATTCAGTACTTC. Protein: CASSLGRRELAKNIQYF.

The V call is TRBV15, the J call TRBJ1-1, with D unclear. Deletions cut 5 bases from V and 0 bases from J, with 16 bases between. The CDR3 spans 16 residues. CDR1 and CDR2 from the germline V gene are LNHNV and YYDKDF (reference sequence). The CDR3: CATSEKTFSMNTEAFF. CDR3 DNA: TGTGCCACCAGCGAGAAAACGTTCTCAATGAACACTGAAGCTTTCTTT.

This clone was observed a few times. V gene TRBV5-4 combines with J gene TRBJ2-7, with TRBD1 matching 8 bases. V was pared by 2 bases and J by 6 bases, with 7 bases of the junction left unmatched. The CDR3 consists of 14 residues. The germline V gene has CDR1 SGHNT and CDR2 YYREEE (reference sequence). The CDR3 protein is CASSFEDREREQYF. Written as DNA, the CDR3 is TGTGCCAGCAGCTTCGAGGACAGGGAGCGCGAGCAGTACTTC.

V gene TRBV7-8 combines with J gene TRBJ1-5; no clear D. CDR1 is SGHVS, CDR2 FQNEAQ, per germline. This CDR3 region has 14 residues. V was cut by 5 bases and J by 4 bases, with 12 bases left in between. The CDR3 DNA sequence: TGTGCCAGCAGCGACCTACCGAGGAATCAGCCCCAGCATTTT. Its translation is CASSDLPRNQPQHF. The whole variable domain, filled in from reference TRBV7-8 and TRBJ1-5, reads GAGVSQSPRYKVAKRGQDVALRCDPISGHVSLFWYQQALGQGPEFLTYFQNEAQLDKSGLPSDRFFAERPEGSVSTLKIQRTQQEDSAVYLCASSDLPRNQPQHFGDGTRLSIL.

This chain uses TRBV27 with TRBJ2-5; tentatively, D is TRBD1 (6 bases). The V end was cut by 5 bases, the J end by 2 bases, with 12 bases between. CDR1 is MNHEY, CDR2 SMNVEV, per germline (reference sequence). The CDR3 length is 14 residues. CDR3 sequence: CASSKPGHQETQYF. The CDR3 DNA is TGTGCCAGCAGTAAACCGGGACATCAAGAGACCCAGTACTTC.

Notes on this clone: Other DNA sequences within the sample encode an identical CDR3. This sequence joins TRBV5-1 and TRBJ1-2; 9 bases are shared with TRBD1. Germline CDR1 SGHRS, CDR2 YFSETQ. J lost 7 bases, V lost 4 bases, and 5 bases had no gene match. This CDR3 comprises 13 residues. The CDR3 DNA follows: TGCGCCAGCAGCCTCGGACAGGGGAGTGGCTACACCTTC. It encodes CASSLGQGSGYTF.

This chain uses TRBV6-6 with TRBJ2-5; 10 bases match TRBD2. The germline CDR1 and CDR2 sequences are MNHNY and SVGAGI (reference sequence). The V segment lost 5 bases and the J segment 4 bases; nucleotides outside the gene matches: 4. CDR3 length: 14 residues. CDR3 DNA sequence: TGTGCCAGCAGTAAACAGCGGGGGGGAGAGACCCAGTACTTC. This encodes CASSKQRGGETQYF.

The chain is built from TRBV18 and TRBJ2-5, with 7 bases aligning to TRBD2. The CDR3 runs to 16 residues. Germline V gives CDR1 KGHSH, CDR2 LQKENI. V was pared by 2 bases and J by 2 bases, with 8 bases of the junction left unmatched. CDR3 sequence (DNA): TGTGCCAGCTCACCATTGGGATTCGGGGGGCAAGAGACCCAGTACTTC. Translation: CASSPLGFGGQETQYF.

A few counts support this clone. J is TRBJ2-1 and V is TRBV13, with 9 bases that match TRBD2. The CDR3 runs 19 residues. The germline gives CDR1 PRHDT, CDR2 FYEKMQ (reference sequence). The trim removed 0 bases at V and 1 base at J, leaving 10 bases unmatched. The CDR3, as DNA: TGTGCCAGCAGCTTAGGGGTGGAGGCTAGCGGGGTATCCTACAATGAGCAGTTCTTC. As protein: CASSLGVEASGVSYNEQFF.

This clone was found a few times. The rearrangement joins TRBV7-9 to TRBJ1-6, with D tentatively TRBD1 (5 bases). Germline V gene data show CDR1 as SEHNR and CDR2 as FQNEAQ (reference sequence). The V end lost 5 bases, the J end lost 10 bases, and 18 bases lay between the germline ends. The CDR3 sequence is 15 residues long. The CDR3 DNA reads TGTGCCAGCAGCATTCCAAGGGGAAGTGTCTCACCCCTCCACTTT. The encoded protein is CASSIPRGSVSPLHF.

In this sample, this clone turned up a few times. V usage is TRBV19 and J usage is TRBJ1-1; tentatively, D is TRBD1 (5 bases). V shed 7 bases and J shed 10 bases, with 16 bases lying between them. CDR3 length equals 12 residues. In germline, CDR1 is LNHDA, CDR2 SQIVND (reference sequence). The CDR3 DNA reads TGTGCCAGTAAGGGGCCTAGTGGCCGAGCTTTCTTT. It codes for CASKGPSGRAFF.